These 7 T cell receptor beta chains were sequenced from one sample in a study of glioma-infiltrating T cells after dendritic cell vaccination. Profiled with immunoSEQ multiplex PCR; TCRdb holds only in-frame clones, not every one. The data show fewer than 50,000 clones, around 86% seen once. The source material was blood, sampled before dendritic cell vaccination. These receptors were taken from a human donor with glioblastoma.

This clone was seen once. This chain links TRBV4-3 with TRBJ1-1, with D hard to call. This CDR3 is built from 12 residues. V was shortened by 0 bases and J by 6 bases, with 5 bases between the two germline ends. From germline, CDR1 is LGHNA and CDR2 YSLEER. As DNA, the CDR3 is TGCGCCAGCAGCCAAGATTTCTCTGAAGCTTTCTTT. Its translation: CASSQDFSEAFF.

The chain combines TRBV5-1 with TRBJ2-3; 12 bases fit TRBD1. CDR3 length equals 16 residues. Germline trimming cut 0 bases from V and 2 bases from J; bases unmatched to any gene: 1. Germline V gene sequence: CDR1 SGHRS, CDR2 YFSETQ. CDR3 protein: CASSLAGQGATDTQYF. DNA for the CDR3: TGCGCCAGCAGCTTGGCGGGACAGGGGGCCACAGATACGCAGTATTTT.

The CDR3, as DNA: TGTGCCTGGAGTGCGGGACTAGCGGTTAATGAGCAGTTCTTC. Protein: CAWSAGLAVNEQFF. V and J are TRBV30 and TRBJ2-1; 11 nucleotides agree with TRBD2. This CDR3 region has 14 residues. The germline V gene encodes CDR1 GTSNPN and CDR2 SVGIG (reference sequence). V shed 1 base and J 7 bases; nucleotides not matched to a gene: 3.

This clone was counted between two and nine times. V gene TRBV9 combines with J gene TRBJ2-7, with TRBD2 matching 10 bases. The V gene end was trimmed by 3 bases and the J gene end by 2 bases; junction bases not matched to a gene: 11. CDR3 length equals 17 residues. From germline, CDR1 is SGDLS and CDR2 YYNGEE. The CDR3 DNA is TGTGCCAGCAGCGAGGGAGACGGACTAGCGGCTACCTACGAGCAGTACTTC. Protein product: CASSEGDGLAATYEQYF. Drawing the rest from reference TRBV9 and TRBJ2-7, the complete variable domain is DSGVTQTPKHLITATGQRVTLRCSPRSGDLSVYWYQQSLDQGLQFLIQYYNGEERAKGNILERFSAQQFPDLHSELNLSSLELGDSALYFCASSEGDGLAATYEQYFGPGTRLTVT.

The V and J genes are TRBV18 and TRBJ1-1; D ambiguous. The ends were cut back, 0 bases at V and 7 bases at J, with 15 bases in the middle. Germline CDR1 and CDR2: KGHSH and LQKENI. The CDR3 covers 15 residues. The CDR3 here is CASSPPWERSGEAFF. For the CDR3, the DNA is TGTGCCAGCTCACCACCGTGGGAGAGATCTGGTGAAGCTTTCTTT.

The chain carries TRBV7-2 and TRBJ1-1; TRBD1 might be the D (6 bases). The V gene's germline CDR1 is SGHTA and CDR2 FQGNSA. The CDR3 is made up of 15 amino acids. Trimming took 5 bases from V and 7 from J, leaving 20 bases between them. Here the CDR3 DNA reads TGTGCCAGCAGCCTAGGTACAGGGTGGAAGGGTGAAGCTTTCTTT. It specifies CASSLGTGWKGEAFF. The variable domain in full, with the rest retrieved from reference TRBV7-2 and TRBJ1-1, is GAGVSQSPSNKVTEKGKDVELRCDPISGHTALYWYRQSLGQGLEFLIYFQGNSAPDKSGLPSDRFSAERTGGSVSTLTIQRTQQEDSAVYLCASSLGTGWKGEAFFGQGTRLTVV.

The CDR3 DNA sequence: TGTGCCACACGGGAGAGGGCTGGAAACACCATATATTTT. Translation: CATRERAGNTIYF. The V and J genes are TRBV6-5 and TRBJ1-3; the D is unclear. The CDR3 has 13 amino acids. The germline V gene has CDR1 MNHEY and CDR2 SVGAGI. With 10 bases removed from V and 2 bases from J, the gap between germline ends came to 12 bases.